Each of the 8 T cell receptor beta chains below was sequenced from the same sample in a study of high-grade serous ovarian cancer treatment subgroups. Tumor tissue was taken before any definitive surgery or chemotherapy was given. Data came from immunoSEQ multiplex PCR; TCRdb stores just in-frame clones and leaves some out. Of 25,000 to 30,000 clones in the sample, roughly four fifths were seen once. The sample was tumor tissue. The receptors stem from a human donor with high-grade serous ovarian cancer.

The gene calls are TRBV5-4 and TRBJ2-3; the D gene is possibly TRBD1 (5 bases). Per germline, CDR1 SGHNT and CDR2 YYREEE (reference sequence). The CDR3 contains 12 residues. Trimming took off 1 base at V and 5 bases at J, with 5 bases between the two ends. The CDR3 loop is CASSLQGDTQYF. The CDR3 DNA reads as TGTGCCAGCAGCTTGCAGGGAGATACGCAGTATTTT. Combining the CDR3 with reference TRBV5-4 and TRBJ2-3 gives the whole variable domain ETGVTQSPTHLIKTRGQQVTLRCSSQSGHNTVSWYQQALGQGPQFIFQYYREEENGRGNFPPRFSGLQFPNYSSELNVNALELDDSALYLCASSLQGDTQYFGPGTRLTVL.

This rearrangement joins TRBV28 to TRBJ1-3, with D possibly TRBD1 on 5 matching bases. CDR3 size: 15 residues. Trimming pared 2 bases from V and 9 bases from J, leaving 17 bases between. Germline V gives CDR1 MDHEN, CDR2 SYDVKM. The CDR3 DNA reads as TGTGCCAGCAGTTTACCCGCCCCCCGGAGGGGCACCATATATTTT. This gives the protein CASSLPAPRRGTIYF.

As DNA, the CDR3 is TGTGCCAGCAGTTACACCTTGGGACAGGGGGGCGGCTACACCTTC. This codes for CASSYTLGQGGGYTF. J is TRBJ1-2 and V is TRBV6-5; 11 nucleotides align to TRBD1. With V trimmed by 2 bases and J by 8 bases, 7 bases remained unmatched. The CDR3 extends over 15 amino acids. The germline V gene encodes CDR1 MNHEY and CDR2 SVGAGI.

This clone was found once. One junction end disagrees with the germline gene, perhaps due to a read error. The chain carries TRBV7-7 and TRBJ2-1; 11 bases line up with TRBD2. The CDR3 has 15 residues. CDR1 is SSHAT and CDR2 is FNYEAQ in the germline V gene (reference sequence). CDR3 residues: CASSLSLAGGYEQFF. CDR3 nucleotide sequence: TGTGCTAGCAGCTTGTCCCTAGCGGGAGGTTATGAGCAGTTCTTC.

The CDR3 DNA follows: TGTGCCAGCAGTCCGAACCCCGCGGATGGGACGAACACCGGGGAGCTGTTTTTT. Its protein product is CASSPNPADGTNTGELFF. This chain uses TRBV27 with TRBJ2-2; no clear D. Germline CDR1 and CDR2: MNHEY and SMNVEV (reference sequence). The CDR3 sequence is 18 residues long. V lost 5 bases, J lost 0 bases, and 19 bases lay in between.

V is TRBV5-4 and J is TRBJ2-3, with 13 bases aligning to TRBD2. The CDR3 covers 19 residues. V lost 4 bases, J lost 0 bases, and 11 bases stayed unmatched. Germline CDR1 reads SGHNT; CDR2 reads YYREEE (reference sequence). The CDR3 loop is CASSPPGTSGMTSTDTQYF. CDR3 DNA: TGTGCCAGCAGCCCCCCTGGGACTAGCGGGATGACGAGCACAGATACGCAGTATTTT.

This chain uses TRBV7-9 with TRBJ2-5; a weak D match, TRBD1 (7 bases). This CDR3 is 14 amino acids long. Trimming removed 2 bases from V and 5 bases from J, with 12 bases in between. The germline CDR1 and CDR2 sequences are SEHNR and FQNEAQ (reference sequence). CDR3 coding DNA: TGTGCCAGCAGCTTATCAGGGGGGAGGGAGACCCAGTACTTC. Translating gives CASSLSGGRETQYF.

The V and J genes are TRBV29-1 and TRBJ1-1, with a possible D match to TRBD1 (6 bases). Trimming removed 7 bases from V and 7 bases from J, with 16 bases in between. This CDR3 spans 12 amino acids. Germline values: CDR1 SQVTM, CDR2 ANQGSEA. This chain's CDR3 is CSGGTSTFEAFF. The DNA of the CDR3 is TGCAGCGGTGGGACAAGTACTTTTGAAGCTTTCTTT.